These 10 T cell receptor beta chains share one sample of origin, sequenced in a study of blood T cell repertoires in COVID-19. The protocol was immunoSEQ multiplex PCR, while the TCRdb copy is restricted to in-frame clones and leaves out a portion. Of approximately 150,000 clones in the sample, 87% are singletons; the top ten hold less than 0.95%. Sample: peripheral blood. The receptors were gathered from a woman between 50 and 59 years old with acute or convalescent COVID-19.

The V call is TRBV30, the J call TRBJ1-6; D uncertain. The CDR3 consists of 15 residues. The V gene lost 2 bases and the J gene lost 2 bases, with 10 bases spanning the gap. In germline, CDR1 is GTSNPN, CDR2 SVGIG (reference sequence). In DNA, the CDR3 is TGTGCCTGGAGTCCAGGATACGCCTATAATTCACCCCTCCACTTT. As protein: CAWSPGYAYNSPLHF.

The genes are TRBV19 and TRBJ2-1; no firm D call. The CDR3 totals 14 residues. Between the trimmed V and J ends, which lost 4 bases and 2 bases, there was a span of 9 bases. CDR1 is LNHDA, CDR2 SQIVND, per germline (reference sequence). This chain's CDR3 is CASSTNTAYNEQFF. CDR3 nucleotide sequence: TGTGCCAGTAGTACAAACACAGCCTACAATGAGCAGTTCTTC.

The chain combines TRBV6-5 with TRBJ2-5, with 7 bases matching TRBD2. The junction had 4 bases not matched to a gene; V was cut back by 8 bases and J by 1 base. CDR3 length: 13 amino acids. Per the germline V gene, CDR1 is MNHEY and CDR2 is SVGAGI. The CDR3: CASEASGQETQYF. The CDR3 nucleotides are TGTGCCAGCGAGGCTAGCGGCCAAGAGACCCAGTACTTC.

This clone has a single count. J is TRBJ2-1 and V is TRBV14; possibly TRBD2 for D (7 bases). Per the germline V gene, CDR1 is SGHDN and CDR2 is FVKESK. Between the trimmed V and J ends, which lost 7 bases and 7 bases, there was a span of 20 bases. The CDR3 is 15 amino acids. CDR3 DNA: TGTGCCAGCAACTCCGGGGGGCTCCCCCTGAATGAGCAGTTCTTC. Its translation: CASNSGGLPLNEQFF.

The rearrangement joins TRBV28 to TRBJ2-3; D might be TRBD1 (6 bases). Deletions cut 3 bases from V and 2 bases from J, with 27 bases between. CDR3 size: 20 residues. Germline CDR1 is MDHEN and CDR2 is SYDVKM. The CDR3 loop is CASSFRRGTRGLPNTDTQYF. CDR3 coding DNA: TGTGCCAGCAGTTTTCGTAGGGGGACGAGGGGTCTCCCGAACACAGATACGCAGTATTTT.

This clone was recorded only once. The CDR3 nucleotides are TGTGCCAGCAGCCAGCCCCTCGGGACAGGGGGAGGCGAGCAGTACTTC. This codes for CASSQPLGTGGGEQYF. The chain combines TRBV7-3 with TRBJ2-7, with 11 bases matching TRBD1. Germline CDR1 SGHTA, CDR2 FQGTGA. The CDR3 covers 16 residues. V shed 5 bases and J 6 bases; nucleotides not matched to a gene: 12.

CDR3 residues: CASSQDLSGSPYDIQYF. The CDR3 coding sequence is TGTGCCAGCAGCCAAGATCTTTCGGGGTCCCCTTACGACATTCAGTACTTC. The chain carries TRBV4-2 and TRBJ2-4; tentative D call: TRBD2 (5 bases). CDR1 LGHNA and CDR2 YNFKEQ come from the germline V gene. Between the trimmed V and J ends, which lost 0 bases and 8 bases, there was a span of 20 bases. The CDR3 sequence is 17 residues long.

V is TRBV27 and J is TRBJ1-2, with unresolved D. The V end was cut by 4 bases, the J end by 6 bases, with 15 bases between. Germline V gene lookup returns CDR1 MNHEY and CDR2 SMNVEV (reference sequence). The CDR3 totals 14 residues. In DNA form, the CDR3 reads TGTGCCAGCAGTTCCAGAGGAGGAGAAGATGGCTACACCTTC. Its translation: CASSSRGGEDGYTF.

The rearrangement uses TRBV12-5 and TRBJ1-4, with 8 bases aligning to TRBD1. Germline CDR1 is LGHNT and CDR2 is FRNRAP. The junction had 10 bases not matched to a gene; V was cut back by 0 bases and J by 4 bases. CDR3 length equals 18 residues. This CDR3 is CASGLVLETGAGNEKLFF. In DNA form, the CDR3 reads TGTGCTAGTGGTTTGGTACTGGAGACAGGGGCTGGTAATGAAAAACTGTTTTTT.

The CDR3 region is CASSLNRDTTGELFF. The CDR3 DNA follows: TGTGCCAGCAGCTTAAACAGGGATACAACCGGGGAGCTGTTTTTT. The rearrangement uses TRBV7-6 and TRBJ2-2; a weak D match, TRBD1 (6 bases). Germline assignment: CDR1 SGHVS and CDR2 FNYEAQ. V was cut by 2 bases and J by 5 bases, with 12 bases left in between. The CDR3 contains 15 residues.